The rows below give T cell receptor beta chains drawn from one sample of a study of sequential checkpoint blockade in melanoma. Data came from immunoSEQ multiplex PCR; TCRdb stores just in-frame clones and leaves some out. Altogether about 2,200 clones are present, roughly 24% being singletons, with the ten largest covering about 15%. This material consisted of tumor tissue (inferred from file names), taken from a patient given nivolumab and ipilimumab in sequence. The receptor set was obtained from a human donor with melanoma. Both conserved end residues are trimmed from each CDR3.

v_call | cdr3_aa
TRBV6-8 | ASSYSIAGFTDTQY
TRBV18 | ASSPRDRGQETQY
TRBV6-8 | ASSLRAGGPYEQY
TRBV11-3 | ASTYTPGLAGGRYEQY
TRBV29-1 | SVYGLPAERLAGGQGSTDTQY
TRBV6-8 | ASSDGGSADTGELF
TRBV19 | ASANDFRGYNQPQH
TRBV29-1 | SVDLGENIQY
TRBV6-8 | AVTMRLDTEAF
TRBV7-2 | ASSLVGGYGYT
TRBV6-8 | ASSSLRYGYT
TRBV10-1 | ASSPPGEAF
TRBV6-8 | ASKAGIGQGPGT
TRBV6-8 | ASSRDYLNEQF
TRBV19 | ASSSYGRGNTEAF
TRBV11-3 | ASSPRGGGVGTGELF
TRBV18 | ASSPPVPVETQY
TRBV6-8 | ASSLLRGFYGYT
TRBV6-8 | ASRLGDTEAF
TRBV11-3 | ASSPGLAGVPEQF
TRBV19 | ASSILTGADQPQH
TRBV29-1 | SVGGSRAKSPIEAF
TRBV11-3 | ASSYRDTRTDTQY
TRBV11-3 | ASSFSDGNQPQH
TRBV6-8 | ASSLGDTDTQY
TRBV19 | ASKGQANTGELF
TRBV9 | ASSGGRGGYT
TRBV9 | ASSATSGYTGELF
TRBV11-3 | ASSRLFLGGVALPEQY
TRBV6-8 | ATKFRRESANEQY
TRBV6-8 | ASSYTILPRPGQETDTQY
TRBV6-8 | ASSYGTASYEQY
TRBV6-8 | ASSIRQGRWTEAF
TRBV29-1 | SVHTGENEKLF